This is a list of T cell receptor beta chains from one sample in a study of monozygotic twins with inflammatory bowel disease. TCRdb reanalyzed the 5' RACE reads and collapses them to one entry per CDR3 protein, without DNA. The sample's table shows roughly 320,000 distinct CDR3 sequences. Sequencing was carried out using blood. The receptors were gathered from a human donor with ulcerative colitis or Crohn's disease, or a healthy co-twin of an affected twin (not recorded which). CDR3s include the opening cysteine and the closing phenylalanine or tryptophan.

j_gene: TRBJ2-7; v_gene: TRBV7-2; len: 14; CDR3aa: CASRPLSGRGEQYF
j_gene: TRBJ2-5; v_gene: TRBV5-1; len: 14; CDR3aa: CASSLGDYIETQYF
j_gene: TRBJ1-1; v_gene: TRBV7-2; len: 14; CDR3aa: CASTQVQGVTEAFF
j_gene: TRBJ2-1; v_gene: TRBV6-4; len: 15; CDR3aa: CASRSLAIISNEQFF
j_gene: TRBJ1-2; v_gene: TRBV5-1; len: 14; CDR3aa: CASRKDRNNYGYTF
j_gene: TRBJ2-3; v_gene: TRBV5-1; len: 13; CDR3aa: CASSLYLGDTQYF
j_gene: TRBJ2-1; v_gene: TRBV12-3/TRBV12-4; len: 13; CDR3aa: CASTLFRANEQFF
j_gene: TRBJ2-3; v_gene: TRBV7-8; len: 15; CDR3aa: CASSFPGVSTDTQYF
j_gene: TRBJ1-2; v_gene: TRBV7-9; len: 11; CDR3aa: CASSLGSGYTF
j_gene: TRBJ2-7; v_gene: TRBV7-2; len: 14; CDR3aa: CASSPTRIPYEQYF
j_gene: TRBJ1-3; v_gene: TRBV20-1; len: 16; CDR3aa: CSARDPNDRTGNTIYF
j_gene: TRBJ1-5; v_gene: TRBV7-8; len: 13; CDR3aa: CASSPLSSQPQHF
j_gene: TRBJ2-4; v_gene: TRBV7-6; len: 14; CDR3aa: CASNRRAAKNIQYF
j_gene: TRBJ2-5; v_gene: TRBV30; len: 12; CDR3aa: CAWAGTAETQYF
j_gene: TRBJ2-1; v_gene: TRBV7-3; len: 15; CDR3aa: CASSPIGASVHEQFF
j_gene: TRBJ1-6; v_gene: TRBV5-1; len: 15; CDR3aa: CASSLSGQGNSPLHF
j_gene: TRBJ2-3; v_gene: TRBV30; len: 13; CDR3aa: CAWSPPPGRTQYF
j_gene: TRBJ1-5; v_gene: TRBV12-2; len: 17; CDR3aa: CASRLERQGALDQPQHF
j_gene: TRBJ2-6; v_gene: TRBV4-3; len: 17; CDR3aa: CASSQQRGISGANVLTF
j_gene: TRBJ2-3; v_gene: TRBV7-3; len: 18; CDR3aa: CASSLRTQDHGSTDTQYF
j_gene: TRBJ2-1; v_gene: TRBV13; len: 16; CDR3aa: CASSLVAGVPVNEQFF
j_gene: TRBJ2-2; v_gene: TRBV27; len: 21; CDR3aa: CASSLRLPELDREVYTGELFF
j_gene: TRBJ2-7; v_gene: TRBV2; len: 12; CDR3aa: CASSVEFYEQYF
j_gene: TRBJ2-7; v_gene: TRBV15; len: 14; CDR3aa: CATSKDRVTYEQYF
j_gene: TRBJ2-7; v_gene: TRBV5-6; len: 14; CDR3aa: CASSGGLTPYEQYF
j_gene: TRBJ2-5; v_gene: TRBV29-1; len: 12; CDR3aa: CSVVQGGETQYF
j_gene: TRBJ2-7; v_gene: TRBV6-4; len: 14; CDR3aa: CASRPGQATYEQYF
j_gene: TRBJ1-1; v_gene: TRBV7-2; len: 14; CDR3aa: CASSFRGPSTEAFF
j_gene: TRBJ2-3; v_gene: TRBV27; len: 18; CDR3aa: CASRGEGALSRRSDTQYF
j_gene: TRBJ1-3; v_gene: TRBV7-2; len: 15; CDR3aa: CASSRSHGSGNTIYF